A single sample is the source of the 16 T cell receptor beta chains below, sequenced in a study of cytomegalovirus exposure and HLA in healthy donors. Some clones are missing from TCRdb's copy, which holds only in-frame ones; the method was immunoSEQ multiplex PCR. The sample lists tens of thousands of clones, approximately 93% occurring once. Sequencing input: PBMCs. These receptors came from a woman aged 18-29 years in good health and CMV-seropositive.

This clone has at least ten counts. The rearrangement links TRBV2 to TRBJ1-2, with 9 bases fitting TRBD1. Looked up from germline, CDR1 is SNHLY and CDR2 is FYNNEI. Trimming at V came to 6 bases and at J to 4 bases, leaving 3 bases not matched to a gene. The CDR3 runs 13 residues. The CDR3 loop is CASSGTGSYGYTF. For the CDR3, the DNA is TGTGCCAGCAGCGGGACAGGGAGCTATGGCTACACCTTC.

The rearrangement links TRBV19 to TRBJ2-2, with 7 positions matching TRBD2. CDR1 LNHDA and CDR2 SQIVND come from the germline V gene (reference sequence). The CDR3 runs to 15 residues. V lost 8 bases to trimming and J lost 0 bases; unmatched junction nucleotides: 6. The CDR3 DNA follows: TGTGCCAGTGCTTCTAGCGGCTCGAACACCGGGGAGCTGTTTTTT. Its translation: CASASSGSNTGELFF.

This chain uses TRBV4-3 with TRBJ1-1; no firm D call. CDR3 length equals 14 residues. With 3 bases removed from V and 1 base from J, the gap between germline ends came to 9 bases. Germline CDR1 reads LGHNA; CDR2 reads YSLEER. CDR3 amino acids: CASSQEQPNTEAFF. CDR3 coding DNA: TGCGCCAGCAGCCAGGAACAGCCGAACACTGAAGCTTTCTTT.

The gene calls are TRBV7-3 and TRBJ2-3; 8 nucleotides line up with TRBD2. Unmatched junction bases numbered 6, after V lost 5 bases and J lost 2 bases. The germline V gene has CDR1 SGHTA and CDR2 FQGTGA. This CDR3 region has 15 residues. The CDR3 loop reads CASSLQAGVTDTQYF. The CDR3 DNA follows: TGTGCCAGCAGCCTCCAAGCGGGAGTCACAGATACGCAGTATTTT.

The rearrangement joins TRBV6-1 to TRBJ1-1; tentatively, D is TRBD1 (6 bases). Trimming removed 4 bases at V and 4 bases at J, with 13 bases between. Germline assignment: CDR1 MNHNS and CDR2 SASEGT. The CDR3 loop spans 14 amino acids. The CDR3 sequence is CASSGDRIVTEAFF. For the CDR3, the DNA is TGTGCCAGCAGTGGCGACAGGATCGTCACTGAAGCTTTCTTT.

This clone has only one observation. V usage is TRBV27 and J usage is TRBJ1-1; possible D gene TRBD1, 6 bases. From germline, CDR1 is MNHEY and CDR2 SMNVEV (reference sequence). The CDR3 loop spans 14 amino acids. The V gene lost 5 bases and the J gene lost 1 base, with 11 bases spanning the gap. The CDR3 coding sequence is TGTGCCAGCAGTCTCACGACAGGGAACACTGAAGCTTTCTTT. Translated: CASSLTTGNTEAFF.

The gene calls are TRBV5-1 and TRBJ1-5; maybe TRBD1 (5 bases). Germline assignment: CDR1 SGHRS and CDR2 YFSETQ. V dropped 0 bases and J dropped 3 bases, with 13 bases sitting between them. This CDR3 is 16 amino acids long. The CDR3 reads CASSLGSGGPNQPQHF. The CDR3 DNA sequence: TGCGCCAGCAGCTTGGGGTCGGGGGGACCCAATCAGCCCCAGCATTTT.

The rearrangement joins TRBV27 to TRBJ2-1, with a tentative D call TRBD2 (5 bases). This CDR3 has 18 residues. V lost 6 bases, J lost 4 bases, and 25 bases lay in between. CDR1 and CDR2 from the germline V gene are MNHEY and SMNVEV (reference sequence). The CDR3 DNA sequence: TGTGCCAGCAGCTTGAATAGACTACCTTCGGGCCGATACAATGAGCAGTTCTTC. Protein sequence: CASSLNRLPSGRYNEQFF.

About this clone itself: A read error may account for a junction end that differs from germline. The chain recombines TRBV6-1 with TRBJ1-1, with D perhaps matching TRBD1 (5 bases). The CDR3 is 14 residues long. Germline-derived CDR1 and CDR2 are MNHNS and SASEGT. CDR3 sequence (DNA): TGTGCCAGCACCTCCTGGGGGGGGGTAACTGAAGCTTTTTTT. It translates to CASTSWGGVTEAFF.

The chain is built from TRBV5-1 and TRBJ1-5, with a possible D match to TRBD1 (5 bases). Trimming pared 0 bases from V and 5 bases from J, leaving 15 bases between. Germline values: CDR1 SGHRS, CDR2 YFSETQ. There are 16 residues in the CDR3. For the CDR3, the DNA is TGCGCCAGCAGCTTGGGCCCGGGGGGGGACTATCAGCCCCAGCATTTT. Translating it yields CASSLGPGGDYQPQHF.

The V and J genes are TRBV6-1 and TRBJ2-7; maybe TRBD1 (6 bases). The CDR3 totals 16 residues. CDR1 is MNHNS and CDR2 is SASEGT in the germline V gene. V was trimmed by 1 base and J by 4 bases, leaving 17 bases between them. The CDR3 here is CASSEGLTPRGYEQYF. Written as DNA, the CDR3 is TGTGCCAGCAGTGAAGGGTTAACACCGAGGGGGTACGAGCAGTACTTC.

The chain recombines TRBV4-3 with TRBJ2-5; 8 bases line up with TRBD1. J lost 4 bases, V lost 3 bases, and 7 bases had no gene match. CDR3 length: 15 residues. Per germline, CDR1 LGHNA and CDR2 YSLEER. The CDR3 DNA is TGCGCCAGCAGCCACCTCCCGGACAGGGTAGAGACCCAGTACTTC. Protein product: CASSHLPDRVETQYF.

The J gene is TRBJ1-2, the V gene TRBV5-1; 9 bases map to TRBD1. V gave up 4 bases and J gave up 8 bases; unmatched junction bases: 6. CDR1 is SGHRS and CDR2 is YFSETQ in the germline V gene. This CDR3 region has 13 residues. The CDR3 reads CASSPGQGEGYTF. The CDR3 DNA follows: TGCGCCAGCAGCCCGGGACAGGGAGAAGGCTACACCTTC. Based on the CDR3 plus reference TRBV5-1 and TRBJ1-2, the full variable domain is KAGVTQTPRYLIKTRGQQVTLSCSPISGHRSVSWYQQTPGQGLQFLFEYFSETQRNKGNFPGRFSGRQFSNSRSEMNVSTLELGDSALYLCASSPGQGEGYTFGSGTRLTVV.

V is TRBV30 and J is TRBJ1-3; 7 bases are a match to TRBD1. V lost 2 bases to trimming and J lost 5 bases; unmatched junction nucleotides: 9. Germline-derived CDR1 and CDR2 are GTSNPN and SVGIG (reference sequence). CDR3 size: 15 residues. The CDR3: CAWSPWDRGRNTIYF. The CDR3 DNA reads as TGTGCCTGGAGTCCCTGGGACAGAGGGAGAAACACCATATATTTT.

This sequence joins TRBV7-2 and TRBJ2-2, with 7 bases identical to TRBD1. Trimming cost V 4 bases and J 3 bases; bases outside gene matches: 2. Germline loops: CDR1 SGHTA, CDR2 FQGNSA. The CDR3 is 14 residues long. CDR3 sequence (DNA): TGTGCCAGCAGCTCGGACAGGTACACCGGGGAGCTGTTTTTT. This gives the protein CASSSDRYTGELFF.

Only a few counts were recorded for this clone. The chain is built from TRBV7-2 and TRBJ1-2; no clear D gene. The CDR3 has 14 amino acids. V was pared by 1 base and J by 6 bases, with 12 bases between. CDR1 SGHTA and CDR2 FQGNSA come from the germline V gene. The CDR3 DNA follows: TGTGCCAGCAGCTTAGTATGGAGGAGTGATGGCTACACCTTC. It is translated as CASSLVWRSDGYTF.